One sample yielded the 14 T cell receptor beta chains listed below, sequenced in a study of shared T cell receptors in the human thymus. Here immunoSEQ multiplex PCR was the method, and the copy in TCRdb shows in-frame clones only, minus some. The table shows some 640,000 clones, with about 90% occurring only once. The same data also went into a second study, on human thymus T cells.

The specimen was thymocytes. The receptors derive from a boy younger than two with a congenital heart defect.

The V and J genes are TRBV28 and TRBJ2-7, with 8 bases that match TRBD1. Germline V gene sequence: CDR1 MDHEN, CDR2 SYDVKM. The junction had 10 bases not matched to a gene; V was cut back by 3 bases and J by 0 bases. CDR3 length: 17 amino acids. CDR3 amino acids: CASSFGQGVVCSYEQYF. The CDR3 coding sequence is TGTGCCAGCAGTTTCGGACAGGGAGTGGTGTGCTCCTACGAGCAGTACTTC.

As for this clone: The sample carries other DNA sequences with the same CDR3. V is TRBV18 and J is TRBJ2-2, with 14 bases that match TRBD2. V was pared by 3 bases and J by 4 bases, with 1 base of the junction left unmatched. Per the germline V gene, CDR1 is KGHSH and CDR2 is LQKENI. This CDR3 spans 16 amino acids. CDR3 nucleotides: TGTGCCAGCTCACCGGGACTAGCGGGAGTCACCGGGGAGCTGTTTTTT. It is translated as CASSPGLAGVTGELFF.

V and J are TRBV6-5 and TRBJ1-5, with D hard to call. CDR1 is MNHEY and CDR2 is SVGAGI in the germline V gene. V dropped 2 bases and J dropped 8 bases, with 10 bases sitting between them. The CDR3 spans 13 residues. The CDR3 bases are TGTGCCAGCAGTTACCGCCTTTCGGAGCCCCAGCATTTT. This sequence encodes CASSYRLSEPQHF.

Turning to this clone: The sample holds other DNA sequences that translate to the same CDR3. The chain uses TRBV6-5 and TRBJ1-1; D is perhaps TRBD1 (5 bases). The CDR3 contains 13 residues. V lost 5 bases and J 1 base, leaving 8 bases between the germline ends. Germline V gene sequence: CDR1 MNHEY, CDR2 SVGAGI. The CDR3 sequence is CASSRGENTEAFF. The DNA for the CDR3 is TGTGCCAGCAGTAGGGGTGAGAACACTGAAGCTTTCTTT.

This chain links TRBV7-3 with TRBJ2-2, with 7 bases lining up with TRBD2. Trimming cost V 2 bases and J 5 bases; bases outside gene matches: 8. CDR3 length: 16 residues. In germline, CDR1 is SGHTA, CDR2 FQGTGA. CDR3 sequence: CASSLYRQGGTGELFF. The CDR3 coding sequence is TGTGCCAGCAGCTTATATAGGCAGGGAGGGACCGGGGAGCTGTTTTTT.

The rearrangement links TRBV9 to TRBJ2-3; 8 bases agree with TRBD1. This CDR3 contains 15 residues. Germline values: CDR1 SGDLS, CDR2 YYNGEE. Trimming removed 4 bases from V and 0 bases from J; junction bases left unmatched: 4. For the CDR3, the DNA is TGTGCCAGCAGCTTCAGGGACAGGAGCACAGATACGCAGTATTTT. It codes for CASSFRDRSTDTQYF.

This clone has just a few counts. The rearrangement links TRBV18 to TRBJ1-1, with 8 nucleotides matching TRBD1. J gave up 5 bases and V 2 bases, and 10 bases lay outside the gene matches. CDR1 and CDR2 (germline): KGHSH, LQKENI. This CDR3 has 16 amino acids. The CDR3 is CASSPTPDRVSTEAFF. The CDR3 DNA sequence: TGTGCCAGCTCACCAACACCGGACAGGGTGTCGACTGAAGCTTTCTTT.

The rearrangement links TRBV7-9 to TRBJ1-3; D call uncertain. CDR1 is SEHNR and CDR2 is FQNEAQ in the germline V gene (reference sequence). The CDR3 totals 11 residues. Trimming shortened V by 9 bases and J by 3 bases, and 6 bases separated the two germline ends. CDR3 sequence: CARAHGNTIYF. Here the CDR3 DNA reads TGTGCCAGAGCCCATGGAAACACCATATATTTT.

This clone was observed a few times. The chain has TRBV4-3 and TRBJ2-1; 7 bases fit TRBD2. CDR1 LGHNA and CDR2 YSLEER come from the germline V gene. This CDR3 spans 13 amino acids. The V segment lost 0 bases and the J segment 8 bases; nucleotides outside the gene matches: 1. CDR3 sequence: CASSQDRGDEQFF. CDR3 bases: TGCGCCAGCAGCCAAGATCGGGGGGATGAGCAGTTCTTC.

The chain couples TRBV4-1 to TRBJ1-2; tentatively, D is TRBD1 (6 bases). CDR1 and CDR2 (germline): MGHRA, YSYEKL. V was cut by 0 bases and J by 6 bases, with 20 bases left in between. The CDR3 extends over 17 amino acids. CDR3 loop: CASSQDGGRGRMDGYTF. The DNA for the CDR3 is TGCGCCAGCAGCCAAGACGGTGGCAGGGGCAGGATGGATGGCTACACCTTC.

Only one count was recorded for this clone. The chain employs TRBV7-8 and TRBJ2-7, with D unclear. Trimming took 1 base from V and 3 from J, leaving 7 bases between them. CDR1 and CDR2 (germline): SGHVS, FQNEAQ. This CDR3 has 13 amino acids. The CDR3 spells CASSLDGRYEQYF. The CDR3 DNA reads as TGTGCCAGCAGCTTAGACGGTCGCTACGAGCAGTACTTC.

A single count supports this clone. Here the CDR3 DNA reads TGTGCCAGCAGTTACCGGAGCTCCTACAATGAGCAGTTCTTC. This gives the protein CASSYRSSYNEQFF. The gene calls are TRBV6-5 and TRBJ2-1; D remains unclear. V dropped 2 bases and J dropped 0 bases, with 5 bases sitting between them. Germline loops: CDR1 MNHEY, CDR2 SVGAGI. The CDR3 has 14 residues.

This chain joins TRBV7-9 and TRBJ1-2; weak D call: TRBD1 (6 bases). The CDR3 totals 15 residues. V lost 5 bases, J lost 0 bases, and 13 bases lay in between. CDR1 SEHNR and CDR2 FQNEAQ come from the germline V gene (reference sequence). The CDR3 nucleotides read TGTGCCAGCAGCCAACGACAGGCTGCTAACTATGGCTACACCTTC. Protein sequence: CASSQRQAANYGYTF.

This clone was recorded a few times. This sequence joins TRBV9 and TRBJ1-2, with TRBD1 matching 7 bases. The CDR3 consists of 14 residues. Trimming at V came to 1 base and at J to 4 bases, leaving 4 bases not matched to a gene. CDR1 and CDR2 from the germline V gene are SGDLS and YYNGEE. The CDR3 nucleotides are TGTGCCAGCAGCGTACAGGGGGAAGGCTATGGCTACACCTTC. Translation gives CASSVQGEGYGYTF.